This TCR beta chain was documented in a study of HIV-infected children after antiretroviral therapy interruption. Study details: Samples from the continuous-treatment group were taken at weeks 0, 48 and 150.

RNA-based 3' RACE libraries used unique molecular identifiers. TCRdb passed the 3' RACE reads through MiXCR, listing each CDR3 protein once. This repertoire shows approximately 89,000 distinct CDR3 sequences, 5.5% to 8.5% found once; its top ten account for roughly 1%. Treatment meaning: PENTA 11 planned treatment interruption arm or continuous ART arm. Participants had taken at least three-drug ART for at least 24 weeks. From thawed PBMCs, naive CD4+ CD45RA+ CD45RO- T cells were sorted. The CDR3 contains 15 residues. The V gene's germline CDR1 is MNHEY and CDR2 SMNVEV (reference sequence). V was pared by 4 bases and J by 3 bases, with 7 bases of the junction left unmatched.

This rearrangement joins TRBV27 to TRBJ2-7; 9 positions agree with TRBD2. This sample comprised CD45RA+ CD4+ T cells from PBMCs, pooled from several time points, obtained from a donor given antiretroviral therapy, either interrupted or continuous. The sample's subset: naive CD4+ CD45RA+ CD45RO- T cells. The TCR sequence derives from a pool of human donors with HIV. The CDR3 sequence: CASSYMTSGNYEQYF. DNA for the CDR3: TGTGCCAGCAGTTATATGACTAGCGGTAACTACGAGCAGTACTTC.